Listed here are 13 T cell receptor beta chains from one sample, sequenced in a study of T cells in Graves' hyperthyroidism and ophthalmopathy. RNA transcripts yielded amplified TCR beta CDR3 regions. Researchers ran a first-round RT-PCR on the TCR CDR3 using the HTBI primer set. A single record per CDR3 protein comes from TCRdb applying MiXCR to the multiplex PCR reads. The data hold about 420,000 distinct CDR3 sequences, with roughly an eighth observed a single time. Sequencing used blood. The source of these receptors is a woman between 18 and 30 years old with Graves' hyperthyroidism.

This clonotype was seen only a few times. A much larger clone sits a single nucleotide away, making a read error possible. This chain uses TRBV28 with TRBJ1-5; 9 bases match TRBD1. The germline gives CDR1 MDHEN, CDR2 SYDVKM. The CDR3 consists of 14 residues. The CDR3 spells CASSRQGEGQSQHF. CDR3 bases: TGTGCCAGCAGTCGACAGGGGGAGGGTCAGTCCCAGCATTTT.

This clonotype was seen repeatedly, ten times or more. The chain carries TRBV3-1 and TRBJ1-2, with 7 bases that match TRBD1. Trimming cost V 2 bases and J 5 bases; bases outside gene matches: 8. The CDR3 has 15 amino acids. From germline, CDR1 is LGHDT and CDR2 YNNKEL (reference sequence). The CDR3: CASSQRQGISYGYTF. The CDR3, as DNA: TGTGCCAGCAGCCAAAGACAGGGTATTTCTTATGGCTACACCTTC.

Note on this clonotype: A read error is possible here, since a much larger clone lies one base away. The V gene is TRBV2, the J gene TRBJ1-5; D not resolved. Trimming stripped 6 bases from V and 7 bases from J, with 13 bases between. CDR1 and CDR2 (germline): SNHLY, FYNNEI. There are 13 residues in the CDR3. CDR3 DNA sequence: TGTGCCAGCAGACAGAGGGCATGGCAGCCCCAGCATTTT. The encoded protein is CASRQRAWQPQHF.

The V gene is TRBV5-6, the J gene TRBJ1-2, with D possibly TRBD1 on 5 matching bases. This CDR3 contains 15 residues. V lost 0 bases, J lost 11 bases, and 20 bases lay in between. CDR1 SGHDT and CDR2 YYEEEE come from the germline V gene. CDR3: CASSLGSRVRIGYTF. In DNA form, the CDR3 reads TGTGCCAGCAGCTTGGGGAGCAGGGTCCGTATAGGTTACACCTTC.

The chain joins TRBV18 to TRBJ2-1; D is unclear. The germline V and J ends were trimmed by 0 bases and 7 bases, with 10 bases remaining between them. Germline CDR1 is KGHSH and CDR2 is LQKENI. The CDR3 has 14 residues. This CDR3 reads CASSPPTPLNEQFF. The CDR3 bases are TGTGCCAGCTCACCACCGACGCCTCTTAATGAGCAGTTCTTC.

This clonotype was found many times. V is TRBV6-1 and J is TRBJ2-2; D unresolved. CDR1 is MNHNS, CDR2 SASEGT, per germline. Between the trimmed V and J ends, which lost 6 bases and 4 bases, there was a span of 6 bases. This CDR3 has 12 residues. CDR3 amino acids: CASRPLTGELFF. CDR3 coding DNA: TGTGCCAGCAGGCCCCTCACCGGGGAGCTGTTTTTT.

This clonotype was recorded a few times. V is TRBV12-3 or TRBV12-4 and J is TRBJ2-2; a weak D match, TRBD2 (6 bases). This CDR3 region has 13 residues. The germline V and J ends were trimmed by 5 bases and 9 bases, with 13 bases remaining between them. CDR3 protein: CASSGGFVRELFF. CDR3 DNA: TGTGCCAGCAGTGGAGGGTTCGTCCGGGAGCTGTTTTTT.

This clonotype was found many times. The chain uses TRBV7-2 and TRBJ2-7; 10 bases match TRBD2. The CDR3 sequence is 15 residues long. In germline, CDR1 is SGHTA, CDR2 FQGNSA. Unmatched junction bases numbered 3, after V lost 1 base and J lost 3 bases. CDR3 coding DNA: TGTGCCAGCAGCTTAGAAGTAGCGGGGGGCTACGAGCAGTACTTC. As protein: CASSLEVAGGYEQYF. The variable domain in full, completed from reference TRBV7-2 and TRBJ2-7, reads GAGVSQSPSNKVTEKGKDVELRCDPISGHTALYWYRQSLGQGLEFLIYFQGNSAPDKSGLPSDRFSAERTGGSVSTLTIQRTQQEDSAVYLCASSLEVAGGYEQYFGPGTRLTVT.

This clonotype turned up a few times. The genes are TRBV19 and TRBJ1-5; 7 nucleotides line up with TRBD1. This CDR3 is 15 amino acids long. The V and J ends lost 6 bases and 1 base, in that order; junction bases with no gene match: 6. Germline-derived CDR1 and CDR2 are LNHDA and SQIVND (reference sequence). For the CDR3, the DNA is TGTGCCAGTAGCGAGACAGGGACCAGCAATCAGCCCCAGCATTTT. It yields the protein CASSETGTSNQPQHF. The full variable domain, in which reference TRBV19 and TRBJ1-5 provide the parts outside the CDR3, is DGGITQSPKYLFRKEGQNVTLSCEQNLNHDAMYWYRQDPGQGLRLIYYSQIVNDFQKGDIAEGYSVSREKKESFPLTVTSAQKNPTAFYLCASSETGTSNQPQHFGDGTRLSIL.

This clonotype was detected ten times or more. V is TRBV2 and J is TRBJ2-1; 11 bases match TRBD2. The CDR3 contains 16 residues. The J segment lost 4 bases and the V segment lost 6 bases, leaving 8 bases of the junction unmatched. The germline V gene encodes CDR1 SNHLY and CDR2 FYNNEI. The CDR3 region is CASRNPGTSGYNEQFF. The CDR3 DNA follows: TGTGCCAGCAGGAACCCCGGGACTAGCGGTTACAATGAGCAGTTCTTC.

The chain couples TRBV6-1 to TRBJ1-1; D gene ambiguous. This CDR3 has 11 amino acids. The germline gives CDR1 MNHNS, CDR2 SASEGT. The ends were cut back, 7 bases at V and 4 bases at J, with 7 bases in the middle. DNA of the CDR3: TGTGCCAGCAAGCGAGCCACTGAAGCTTTCTTT. This translates into CASKRATEAFF.

This clonotype has at least ten counts. The chain links TRBV7-2 to TRBJ2-7; 13 nucleotides agree with TRBD2. The CDR3 totals 15 residues. V lost 6 bases to trimming and J lost 5 bases; unmatched junction nucleotides: 7. Germline CDR1 reads SGHTA; CDR2 reads FQGNSA. The CDR3 protein is CASSQTGTSGNEQYF. As DNA, the CDR3 is TGTGCCAGCAGTCAAACCGGGACTAGCGGGAACGAGCAGTACTTC.

There are many counts of this clonotype. The chain is built from TRBV6-1 and TRBJ2-3; 12 positions match TRBD1. J gave up 4 bases and V 5 bases, and 4 bases lay outside the gene matches. The CDR3 is made up of 15 amino acids. The germline V gene encodes CDR1 MNHNS and CDR2 SASEGT. The CDR3 loop is CASSYGTGGADTQYF. As DNA, the CDR3 is TGTGCCAGCAGTTACGGGACAGGGGGCGCAGATACGCAGTATTTT.